The present entry profiles one T cell receptor beta chain with its context. Its antigen is unidentified. The authors ran a second PCR of roughly 6 to 12 cycles using a sample-barcoded 5' primer and a J-beta primer mix. TCRdb itself ran the 5' RACE reads through MiXCR, one entry per CDR3 protein. Here the sample spans approximately 880,000 distinct CDR3 sequences, around 48% being singletons. V trimming: 0 bases; J trimming: 7 bases; junction bases outside the gene matches: 9. Germline V gene lookup returns CDR1 GTSNPN and CDR2 SVGIG (reference sequence). This CDR3 spans 15 amino acids. The data are from a study of blood T cells in healthy people across ages. General study results and limits: A strong correlation was found between TCR beta diversity and the percentage of naive T cells.

J is TRBJ2-7 and V is TRBV30, with 10 bases aligning to TRBD1. The sequence derives from a man aged 25 to 40 in good health. Material for sequencing was blood. The CDR3 protein is CAWSVWGTGAREQYF. Here the CDR3 DNA reads TGTGCCTGGAGTGTTTGGGGGACAGGGGCGAGGGAGCAGTACTTC.